This is a list of T cell receptor beta chains from one sample in a study of cytomegalovirus exposure and HLA in healthy donors. The table came from immunoSEQ multiplex PCR; TCRdb's copy has only in-frame clones and leaves some out. Of some 190,000 clones in the sample, under 85% were seen once. Sequencing was performed on PBMCs. These receptor sequences come from a young woman in good health and CMV-seronegative. CDR3s include the opening cysteine and the closing phenylalanine or tryptophan. The D gene is left open where the match is weak. Clone size is shown for a subset of rows, as once, few, many or a class of expanded clone.

>.|TRBV7-8|TRBJ2-5|.
CASSLNSGGETQYF
TGTGCCAGCAGCTTAAATTCGGGTGGAGAGACCCAGTACTTC
>.|TRBV29-1|TRBJ1-3|.
CSVRGVEIGNTIYF
TGCAGCGTCCGGGGTGTGGAGATTGGAAACACCATATATTTT
>.|TRBV19|TRBJ2-1|TRBD2
CASSILAGGNEQFF
TGTGCCAGTAGTATACTAGCGGGAGGGAATGAGCAGTTCTTC
>.|TRBV15|TRBJ1-2|.
CATSRDHNYGYTF
TGTGCCACCAGCAGAGATCATAACTATGGCTACACCTTC
>.|TRBV21-1|TRBJ2-7|.
CASKEEGLRPYEQYF
TGTGCCAGCAAGGAGGAGGGATTACGGCCCTACGAGCAGTACTTC
>.|TRBV15|TRBJ1-1|.
CATSRDEGGGTEAFF
TGTGCCACCAGCAGAGATGAGGGGGGGGGAACTGAAGCTTTCTTT
>.|TRBV6-1|TRBJ1-3|.
CASHGQSLSGNTIYF
TGTGCCAGCCACGGACAGAGCCTCTCTGGAAACACCATATATTTT
>.|TRBV28|TRBJ2-7|.
CASSFGSSREQYF
TGTGCCAGCAGTTTCGGGTCTTCCCGGGAGCAGTACTTC
>.|TRBV25-1|TRBJ2-7|TRBD1
CASRGTGTGTYEQYF
TGTGCCAGCCGGGGTACCGGGACAGGGACCTACGAGCAGTACTTC
>.|TRBV29-1|TRBJ1-1|TRBD1
CSSWRDSMNTEAFF
TGCAGCAGTTGGCGGGACAGCATGAACACTGAAGCTTTCTTT
>.|TRBV7-4|TRBJ1-1|TRBD1
CASSLVGQGSDTEAFF
TGTGCCAGCAGCTTAGTGGGACAGGGTAGCGACACTGAAGCTTTCTTT
>few|TRBV6-4|TRBJ2-3|TRBD2
CASSDGTSGTDTQYF
TGTGCCAGCAGTGATGGGACTAGCGGCACAGATACGCAGTATTTT
>.|TRBV19|TRBJ2-7|TRBD1
CASAVYRDSSYEQYF
TGTGCCAGTGCCGTCTACCGGGACAGCTCCTACGAGCAGTACTTC
>.|TRBV21-1|TRBJ1-2|.
CASSTTRTGCYGYTF
TGTGCCAGCAGCACCACCCGGACAGGGTGCTATGGCTACACCTTC
>.|TRBV6-1|TRBJ2-1|.
CASSELAGPSYNEQFF
TGTGCCAGCAGTGAACTGGCGGGCCCTTCCTACAATGAGCAGTTCTTC
>once|TRBV4-1|TRBJ2-7|TRBD2
CASSQEASGGAYEQYF
TGCGCCAGCAGCCAAGAAGCTAGCGGGGGGGCTTACGAGCAGTACTTC
>.|TRBV5-4|TRBJ1-4|.
CASSLSGEEKLFF
TGTGCCAGCAGCTTGTCGGGAGAAGAAAAACTGTTTTTT
>.|TRBV5-1|TRBJ1-2|TRBD1
CASSSDRVGYTF
TGCGCCAGCAGCTCGGACAGGGTTGGCTACACCTTC
>.|TRBV10-2|TRBJ1-1|TRBD1
CASRDAGTGGKGAFF
TGCGCCAGCAGGGATGCCGGGACAGGGGGAAAAGGAGCTTTTTTT
>.|TRBV28|TRBJ2-4|.
CASSGLGVIQNIQYF
TGTGCCAGCAGTGGTTTAGGAGTAATCCAAAACATTCAGTACTTC